This T cell receptor beta chain stems from a study of identical twins. Study-level findings and limits: Fewer insertions were carried by abundant cord blood beta clonotypes, but none was seen in memory repertoires. Out-of-frame beta chain sequences displayed weaker excess sharing between twins.

As to this clonotype: Antigen specificity is unknown.

The authors used template switching to add a universal primer site and gave cDNA unique molecular identifiers. TCRdb reanalysed the 5' RACE reads using MiXCR and keeps one entry per CDR3 protein. The table records around 1.7 million distinct CDR3 sequences, 25% to 35% of them present only once. The CDR3 runs 13 residues. Germline V lookup: CDR1 SQVTM, CDR2 ANQGSEA. V lost 4 bases to trimming and J lost 0 bases, with 9 bases between them. The donor group consisted entirely of healthy Caucasians. Sequences were obtained from cord blood. This sequence originates from a newborn girl in good health. The J gene is TRBJ2-5, the V gene TRBV29-1; TRBD2 is a possible D gene (5 bases). CDR3 in amino acids: CSVGTAYQETQYF. CDR3 DNA: TGCAGCGTTGGGACTGCGTACCAAGAGACCCAGTACTTC.